This TCR beta chain was captured by sequencing in a study of control samples from healthy donors and cancer patients. Only in-frame clones appear in the TCRdb table, and some are missing; sequencing was by immunoSEQ multiplex PCR. The data show around 50,000 clones, around 95% seen once. The CDR3 runs 13 residues. CDR1 is MNHEY, CDR2 SMNVEV, per germline (reference sequence). Trimming removed 0 bases from V and 4 bases from J, with 4 bases in between. This clone appeared once. The origin of this receptor is a woman aged 25-40 years in good health. Sequenced sample: blood. The V call is TRBV27, the J call TRBJ2-1; D uncertain. This chain's CDR3 is CASSLSRYNEQFF. As DNA, the CDR3 is TGTGCCAGCAGTTTATCCAGGTACAATGAGCAGTTCTTC.